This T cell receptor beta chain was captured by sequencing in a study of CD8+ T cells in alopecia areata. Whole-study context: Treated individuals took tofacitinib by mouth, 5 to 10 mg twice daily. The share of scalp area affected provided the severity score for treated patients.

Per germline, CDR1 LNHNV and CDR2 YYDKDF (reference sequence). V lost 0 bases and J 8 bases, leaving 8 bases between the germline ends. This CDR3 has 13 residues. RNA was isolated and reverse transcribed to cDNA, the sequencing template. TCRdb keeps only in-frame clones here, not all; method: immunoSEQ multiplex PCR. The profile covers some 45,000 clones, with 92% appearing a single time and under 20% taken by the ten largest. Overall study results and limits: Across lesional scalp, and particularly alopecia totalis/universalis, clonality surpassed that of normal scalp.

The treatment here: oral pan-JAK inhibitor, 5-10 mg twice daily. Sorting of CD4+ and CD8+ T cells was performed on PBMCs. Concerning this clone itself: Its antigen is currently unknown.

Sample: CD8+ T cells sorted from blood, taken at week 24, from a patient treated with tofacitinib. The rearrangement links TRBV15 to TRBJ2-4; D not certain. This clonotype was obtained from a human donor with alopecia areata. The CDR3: CATSRDLVDIQYF. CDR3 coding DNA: TGTGCCACCAGCAGAGATCTTGTTGACATTCAGTACTTC.